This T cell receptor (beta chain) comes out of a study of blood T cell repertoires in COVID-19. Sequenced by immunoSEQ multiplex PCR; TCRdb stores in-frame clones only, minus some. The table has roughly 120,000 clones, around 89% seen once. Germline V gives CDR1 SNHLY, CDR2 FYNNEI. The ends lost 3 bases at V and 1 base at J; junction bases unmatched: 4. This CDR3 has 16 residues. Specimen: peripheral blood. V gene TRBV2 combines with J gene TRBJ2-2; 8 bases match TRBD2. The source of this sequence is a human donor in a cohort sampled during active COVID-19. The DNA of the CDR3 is TGTGCCAGCAGTGAGGTTAGCGGGGTGAACACCGGGGAGCTGTTTTTT. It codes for CASSEVSGVNTGELFF.